This passage covers 28 T cell receptor beta chains from one sample sequenced in a study of shared clonotypes between healthy human individuals. Method: immunoSEQ multiplex PCR; TCRdb's copy keeps in-frame clones and lacks some. This sample has 2.3 million or so clones, with 90% to 95% found just once. Sample: naive CD4+ T cells from PBMCs. The sample's subset: CD45RA+ positively selected. The source is a man aged 18 to 30 in good health. Some clones in this sample may be carry-over from other donors' samples.

The rearrangement uses TRBV12-5 and TRBJ1-5; D is unresolved. V lost 1 base, J lost 5 bases, and 6 bases lay in between. Germline-derived CDR1 and CDR2 are LGHNT and FRNRAP. CDR3 length: 13 residues. The CDR3 loop is CASGLDLYQPQHF. The CDR3 bases are TGTGCTAGTGGTTTGGACCTCTATCAGCCCCAGCATTTT.

With respect to this clone: At one end the junction does not follow the germline gene, possibly because of a read error. The genes are TRBV20-1 and TRBJ1-1, with D possibly TRBD1 on 6 matching bases. CDR1 DFQATT and CDR2 SNEGSKA come from the germline V gene (reference sequence). The CDR3 is 11 residues long. This CDR3 reads CSASSWGAFVF. CDR3 bases: TGCAGTGCTAGTAGTTGGGGGGCTTTCGTCTTT.

This rearrangement joins TRBV5-1 to TRBJ1-1; weak D call: TRBD1 (6 bases). CDR3 length: 16 residues. Germline V lookup: CDR1 SGHRS, CDR2 YFSETQ. Trimming left V 0 bases short and J 0 bases short, with 12 bases between. The CDR3 coding sequence is TGCGCCAGCAGCTTGGCCGGGGGGCTATTGAACACTGAAGCTTTCTTT. As protein: CASSLAGGLLNTEAFF.

The chain uses TRBV2 and TRBJ2-1; 9 bases match TRBD2. The CDR3 runs to 15 residues. Germline V lookup: CDR1 SNHLY, CDR2 FYNNEI. Trimming took 6 bases from V and 3 from J; bases not matched to a gene: 6. In DNA form, the CDR3 reads TGTGCCAGCAGAATAGCGGGAGAGGTCTACAATGAGCAGTTCTTC. Translating it yields CASRIAGEVYNEQFF.

The chain employs TRBV5-3 and TRBJ1-2; TRBD1 aligns across 9 bases. TRBV5-3 is an open reading frame whose function is uncertain. CDR3 length: 18 residues. The trim removed 2 bases at V and 0 bases at J, leaving 11 bases unmatched. The CDR3 bases are TGTGCCAGAAGCTTTAATCCGGGACAGGGACCCGCTAACTATGGCTACACCTTC. Amino acid sequence: CARSFNPGQGPANYGYTF.

V is TRBV6-5 and J is TRBJ2-6; 7 bases agree with TRBD2. This CDR3 spans 14 amino acids. Germline assignment: CDR1 MNHEY and CDR2 SVGAGI. V gave up 10 bases and J gave up 2 bases; unmatched junction bases: 5. In DNA form, the CDR3 reads TGTGCCACCCCCCGGGGGGCTGGGGCCAACGTCCTGACTTTC. It codes for CATPRGAGANVLTF.

This sequence joins TRBV14 and TRBJ2-7; D is ambiguous. This CDR3 is 14 amino acids long. Germline lookup yields CDR1 SGHDN and CDR2 FVKESK. V lost 7 bases, J lost 0 bases, and 13 bases lay in between. The CDR3 nucleotides read TGTGCCAGCAATGAGAATCTCTACTCCTACGAGCAGTACTTC. Amino acids: CASNENLYSYEQYF.

V usage is TRBV4-2 and J usage is TRBJ2-5, with D unresolved. CDR1 and CDR2 (germline): LGHNA, YNFKEQ. Trimming took 3 bases from V and 5 from J, leaving 13 bases between them. The CDR3 totals 14 residues. The CDR3 loop is CASSQAKGMETQYF. Here the CDR3 DNA reads TGTGCCAGCAGCCAGGCCAAGGGAATGGAGACCCAGTACTTC.

Only a few counts were recorded for this clone. V is TRBV11-2 and J is TRBJ1-2; D remains ambiguous. Per the germline V gene, CDR1 is SGHAT and CDR2 is FQNNGV. Trimming shortened V by 0 bases and J by 5 bases, and 1 base separated the two germline ends. The CDR3 has 11 amino acids. This chain's CDR3 is CASSLEYGYTF. CDR3 in DNA: TGTGCCAGCAGCTTAGAATATGGCTACACCTTC.

This chain links TRBV6-4 with TRBJ2-3; D is possibly TRBD1 or TRBD2 (5 bases each). This CDR3 is 15 amino acids long. CDR1 is MRHNA and CDR2 is SNTAGT in the germline V gene. V lost 1 base and J lost 2, with 10 bases in between. The CDR3 reads CASSDWGGPTDTQYF. For the CDR3, the DNA is TGTGCCAGCAGTGACTGGGGCGGGCCCACAGATACGCAGTATTTT.

This clone came up once. The rearrangement joins TRBV6-6 to TRBJ2-3, with 7 bases fitting TRBD2. CDR1 and CDR2 from the germline V gene are MNHNY and SVGAGI (reference sequence). V gave up 0 bases and J gave up 3 bases; unmatched junction bases: 6. The CDR3 runs to 16 residues. The CDR3 bases are TGTGCCAGCAGTTACTCGGTTAGCGGGTCAACAGATACGCAGTATTTT. Translation gives CASSYSVSGSTDTQYF.

The chain is built from TRBV10-3 and TRBJ1-5; D is ambiguous. Germline V gene data show CDR1 as ENHRY and CDR2 as SYGVKD. CDR3 size: 12 residues. Trimming stripped 8 bases from V and 7 bases from J, with 12 bases between. The CDR3 nucleotides read TGTGCCATCGGGTTCGGACGGCAGCCCCAGCATTTT. Translation: CAIGFGRQPQHF.

This chain uses TRBV6-5 with TRBJ2-6; D is ambiguous. CDR1 is MNHEY and CDR2 is SVGAGI in the germline V gene. Trimming removed 8 bases from V and 1 base from J, with 15 bases in between. CDR3 size: 16 residues. CDR3 sequence: CASGSPPASGANVLTF. CDR3 nucleotide sequence: TGTGCCAGCGGTTCCCCCCCGGCTTCTGGGGCCAACGTCCTGACTTTC.

The J gene is TRBJ2-5, the V gene TRBV7-6, with D unclear. In germline, CDR1 is SGHVS, CDR2 FNYEAQ. This CDR3 contains 14 residues. V shed 2 bases and J shed 2 bases, with 9 bases lying between them. The CDR3 DNA follows: TGTGCCAGCAGCTTAAACAGCCGACAAGAGACCCAGTACTTC. Amino acid sequence: CASSLNSRQETQYF.

The chain is built from TRBV7-2 and TRBJ1-3; D not certain. The CDR3 loop spans 14 amino acids. Trimming stripped 1 base from V and 2 bases from J, with 6 bases between. The germline V gene has CDR1 SGHTA and CDR2 FQGNSA. CDR3 DNA: TGTGCCAGCAGCTTAGAAAGGCCTGGAAACACCATATATTTT. Encoded protein: CASSLERPGNTIYF.

This sequence joins TRBV4-1 and TRBJ1-2, with D tentatively TRBD1 (6 bases). Germline CDR1 is MGHRA and CDR2 is YSYEKL. This CDR3 spans 16 amino acids. Trimming shortened V by 0 bases and J by 5 bases, and 16 bases separated the two germline ends. The CDR3 reads CASSQDRWGAGYGYTF. The CDR3 coding sequence is TGCGCCAGCAGCCAAGATAGGTGGGGGGCAGGATATGGCTACACCTTC.

This sequence joins TRBV7-8 and TRBJ2-7; D is possibly TRBD2 (5 bases). The CDR3 is 19 residues long. The V gene's germline CDR1 is SGHVS and CDR2 FQNEAQ. Trimming removed 5 bases at V and 1 base at J, with 27 bases between. CDR3: CASSLLSPYFGRRSYEQYF. The CDR3 nucleotides are TGTGCCAGCAGCCTACTCTCTCCTTACTTCGGGCGGAGGTCCTACGAGCAGTACTTC.

This chain joins TRBV4-2 and TRBJ1-4, with D possibly being TRBD1 (5 bases). Trimming removed 4 bases at V and 12 bases at J, with 18 bases between. Per the germline V gene, CDR1 is LGHNA and CDR2 is YNFKEQ. The CDR3 length is 14 residues. Here the CDR3 DNA reads TGTGCCAGCAGCCGAGAAAACGGGGCACCTCAACTGTTTTTT. Translating gives CASSRENGAPQLFF.

This chain joins TRBV5-1 and TRBJ2-1; the D gene is possibly TRBD1 (7 bases). Germline CDR1 is SGHRS and CDR2 is YFSETQ. The germline V and J ends were trimmed by 7 bases and 4 bases, with 12 bases remaining between them. The CDR3 sequence is 13 residues long. The CDR3 sequence is CASGGTVYNEQFF. The CDR3 DNA reads as TGCGCCAGCGGGGGGACAGTATACAATGAGCAGTTCTTC.

The CDR3 region is CASSDGGALDEQYF. The CDR3 DNA reads as TGCGCCAGCAGTGATGGGGGGGCCCTAGACGAGCAGTACTTC. The rearrangement joins TRBV10-2 to TRBJ2-7; D possibly corresponds to TRBD2 (7 bases). Germline values: CDR1 WSHSY, CDR2 SAAADI. CDR3 length: 14 amino acids. Trimming removed 3 bases from V and 5 bases from J, with 14 bases in between.

The V gene is TRBV7-9, the J gene TRBJ2-7; TRBD2 aligns across 13 bases. In germline, CDR1 is SEHNR, CDR2 FQNEAQ (reference sequence). This CDR3 is 15 amino acids long. Trimming removed 4 bases from V and 3 bases from J; junction bases left unmatched: 3. CDR3 amino acids: CASSSGTSGIYEQYF. The CDR3, as DNA: TGTGCCAGCAGCTCTGGGACTAGCGGGATCTACGAGCAGTACTTC.

The chain has TRBV5-6 and TRBJ1-2, with a tentative D call TRBD1 (5 bases). This CDR3 is 14 amino acids long. Trimming left V 1 base short and J 3 bases short, with 10 bases between. Germline CDR1 is SGHDT and CDR2 is YYEEEE. Here the CDR3 reads CASSLFPGHYGYTF. As DNA, the CDR3 is TGTGCCAGCAGCTTGTTTCCGGGGCACTATGGCTACACCTTC.

This chain joins TRBV10-3 and TRBJ2-1; 10 bases match TRBD2. CDR1 is ENHRY, CDR2 SYGVKD, per germline. V lost 0 bases, J lost 7 bases, and 9 bases stayed unmatched. This CDR3 has 17 amino acids. DNA for the CDR3: TGTGCCATCAGTGAGTCGGTGCTAGCGGGAGCCATAAATGAGCAGTTCTTC. The encoded protein is CAISESVLAGAINEQFF.

This rearrangement joins TRBV29-1 to TRBJ1-1; weak D call: TRBD1 (6 bases). V was trimmed by 1 base and J by 4 bases, leaving 10 bases between them. The CDR3 contains 13 residues. Looked up from germline, CDR1 is SQVTM and CDR2 is ANQGSEA. For the CDR3, the DNA is TGCAGCGTTGAAGCGTCCAGGGGCACTGAAGCTTTCTTT. Translated: CSVEASRGTEAFF. The full variable domain, with the rest looked up from reference TRBV29-1 and TRBJ1-1, is SAVISQKPSRDICQRGTSLTIQCQVDSQVTMMFWYRQQPGQSLTLIATANQGSEATYESGFVIDKFPISRPNLTFSTLTVSNMSPEDSSIYLCSVEASRGTEAFFGQGTRLTVV.

The V and J genes are TRBV7-2 and TRBJ1-5; unclear D gene. The CDR3 length is 15 residues. Trimming removed 0 bases at V and 3 bases at J, with 9 bases between. Germline V gives CDR1 SGHTA, CDR2 FQGNSA. The CDR3 loop reads CASSLAGLDNQPQHF. CDR3 sequence (DNA): TGTGCCAGCAGCTTAGCTGGGTTGGACAATCAGCCCCAGCATTTT.

J is TRBJ1-4 and V is TRBV2; D call uncertain. The germline gives CDR1 SNHLY, CDR2 FYNNEI. CDR3 length: 12 amino acids. The germline V and J ends were trimmed by 7 bases and 4 bases, with 7 bases remaining between them. The CDR3 here is CASKDNNEKLFF. The CDR3 coding sequence is TGTGCCAGCAAGGATAATAATGAAAAACTGTTTTTT.

The chain has TRBV5-1 and TRBJ1-1; perhaps TRBD1 as D (6 bases). This CDR3 region has 17 residues. From germline, CDR1 is SGHRS and CDR2 YFSETQ. The V end lost 0 bases, the J end lost 0 bases, and 15 bases lay between the germline ends. CDR3 bases: TGCGCCAGCAGCTTGGCCCCGGGGGCAGGGTTGAACACTGAAGCTTTCTTT. Translating gives CASSLAPGAGLNTEAFF.

V and J are TRBV5-1 and TRBJ1-1; possibly TRBD1 for D (5 bases). The CDR3 consists of 16 residues. Trimming took off 4 bases at V and 0 bases at J, with 16 bases between the two ends. Germline assignment: CDR1 SGHRS and CDR2 YFSETQ. CDR3 protein: CASSVEGGTVNTEAFF. The CDR3 region has the DNA TGCGCCAGCAGCGTAGAAGGTGGGACCGTGAACACTGAAGCTTTCTTT.